This is a list of T cell receptor beta chains from one sample in a study of CD8 T cells in ankylosing spondylitis. MiXCR, applied by TCRdb to the 5' RACE reads, yields one record per CDR3 protein. The table records about 450,000 distinct CDR3 sequences, roughly a quarter of them present only once. Sequencing was done on a sample of blood, either unsorted or a sorted T cell fraction (not recorded which). The source of these receptors is a male donor with ankylosing spondylitis. The CDR3 runs from the conserved cysteine through the conserved F or W. D genes are given only for firm matches. Part of the rows lack a size; the others show once, few, many or a class for expanded clones.

. | TRBJ1-2 | TRBV5-1 | TRBD1 | CASGGQGNYGYTF | TGCGCCAGCGGGGGACAGGGCAACTATGGCTACACCTTC
. | TRBJ2-2 | TRBV10-3 | . | CAINDRKNTGELFF | TGTGCCATCAACGACAGGAAGAACACCGGGGAGCTGTTTTTT
. | TRBJ2-3 | TRBV14 | . | CASSQDIGAGTNTDTQYF | TGTGCCAGCAGCCAAGATATAGGGGCCGGGACCAACACAGATACGCAGTATTTT
. | TRBJ1-6 | TRBV20-1 | TRBD1 | CSAGQRGQNSPLHF | TGCAGTGCTGGCCAGAGGGGACAGAATTCACCCCTCCACTTT
. | TRBJ1-4 | TRBV3-1 | . | CASSQSGAGEKLFF | TGTGCCAGCAGCCAATCAGGGGCCGGTGAAAAACTGTTTTTT
few | TRBJ1-5 | TRBV20-1 | . | CSAIWRGTNQPQHF | TGCAGTGCCATTTGGCGGGGGACCAATCAGCCCCAGCATTTT
. | TRBJ2-1 | TRBV7-9 | . | CASSFVTTYNEQFF | TGTGCCAGCAGCTTTGTGACTACTTACAATGAGCAGTTCTTC
. | TRBJ2-1 | TRBV11-2 | . | CASSTGPWGDEQFF | TGTGCCAGCAGTACCGGCCCTTGGGGGGATGAGCAGTTCTTC
many | TRBJ1-2 | TRBV29-1 | TRBD1 | CSAKTGYGYTF | TGCAGCGCCAAGACAGGGTATGGCTACACCTTC
. | TRBJ1-2 | TRBV12-3/TRBV12-4 | TRBD1 | CASSLDPGGYGYTF | TGTGCCAGCAGTTTAGATCCAGGGGGCTATGGCTACACCTTC
few | TRBJ2-3 | TRBV5-1 | . | CASSPLYRRISTDTQYF | TGCGCCAGCAGCCCCCTGTACCGGCGGATCTCCACAGATACGCAGTATTTT
. | TRBJ2-1 | TRBV5-1 | . | CASSRGLESYNEQFF | TGCGCCAGCAGCCGGGGTTTGGAATCCTACAATGAGCAGTTCTTC
. | TRBJ1-2 | TRBV5-1 | TRBD1 | CASSPQGTGLIDTF | TGCGCCAGCAGCCCTCAAGGGACAGGGCTCATCGACACCTTC
. | TRBJ2-7 | TRBV7-2 | TRBD2 | CASSSPGGSGRAQYF | TGTGCCAGCAGCTCCCCGGGTGGTAGCGGGAGGGCCCAGTACTTC
few | TRBJ2-5 | TRBV5-8 | . | CASSSSLQGPETQYF | TGTGCCAGCAGCTCCAGCCTACAGGGTCCGGAGACCCAGTACTTC
. | TRBJ2-5 | TRBV3-1 | . | CASSQARLETQYF | TGTGCCAGCAGCCAAGCTCGTTTGGAGACCCAGTACTTC
. | TRBJ1-2 | TRBV7-9 | . | CASSRASRDYGYTF | TGTGCCAGCAGCCGGGCCTCAAGGGACTATGGCTACACCTTC
. | TRBJ2-1 | TRBV20-1 | . | CSASRPGLNEQFF | TGCAGTGCCTCCCGTCCCGGTCTTAATGAGCAGTTCTTC
few | TRBJ1-3 | TRBV20-1 | . | CSAIQHSGNTIYF | TGCAGTGCTATACAGCACTCTGGAAACACCATATATTTT
few | TRBJ2-3 | TRBV10-3 | TRBD2 | CAISPGLAAETDTQYF | TGTGCCATCAGTCCTGGACTAGCGGCCGAAACGGATACGCAGTATTTT
. | TRBJ2-5 | TRBV7-2 | . | CASSLSRGETQYF | TGTGCCAGCAGCTTATCTAGGGGTGAGACCCAGTACTTC
few | TRBJ2-1 | TRBV5-1 | . | CASSLTGDAYNEQFF | TGCGCCAGCAGCTTGACCGGGGATGCCTACAATGAGCAGTTCTTC
. | TRBJ2-5 | TRBV7-2 | . | CASSLTDQETQYF | TGTGCCAGCAGCTTAACGGACCAAGAGACCCAGTACTTC
once | TRBJ2-1 | TRBV5-5 | TRBD1 | CASSLEGTGTWVYNEQFF | TGTGCCAGCAGCTTGGAAGGGACAGGGACTTGGGTTTACAATGAGCAGTTCTTC
few | TRBJ2-1 | TRBV7-9 | TRBD2 | CASRLAGMGNEQFF | TGTGCCAGCAGACTAGCGGGTATGGGCAATGAGCAGTTCTTC
many | TRBJ2-2 | TRBV28 | . | CASSGWTRNTGELFF | TGTGCCAGCAGTGGATGGACACGGAACACCGGGGAGCTGTTTTTT
few | TRBJ2-7 | TRBV24-1 | TRBD2 | CATSDSTSGGFYEQYF | TGTGCCACCAGTGATTCCACTAGCGGGGGTTTTTACGAGCAGTACTTC
few | TRBJ2-1 | TRBV20-1 | TRBD2 | CSARVGTSYGEQFF | TGCAGTGCTAGAGTCGGGACTAGCTATGGTGAGCAGTTCTTC
. | TRBJ1-1 | TRBV12-3/TRBV12-4 | . | CAAGGDMNTEAFF | TGTGCCGCGGGAGGAGATATGAACACTGAAGCTTTCTTT
few | TRBJ2-4 | TRBV11-2 | . | CASSLRSGPNIQYF | TGTGCCAGCAGCTTACGATCGGGGCCAAACATTCAGTACTTC
. | TRBJ1-4 | TRBV20-1 | TRBD1 | CSARRGQGGEKLFF | TGCAGTGCTAGAAGGGGACAGGGAGGGGAAAAACTGTTTTTT